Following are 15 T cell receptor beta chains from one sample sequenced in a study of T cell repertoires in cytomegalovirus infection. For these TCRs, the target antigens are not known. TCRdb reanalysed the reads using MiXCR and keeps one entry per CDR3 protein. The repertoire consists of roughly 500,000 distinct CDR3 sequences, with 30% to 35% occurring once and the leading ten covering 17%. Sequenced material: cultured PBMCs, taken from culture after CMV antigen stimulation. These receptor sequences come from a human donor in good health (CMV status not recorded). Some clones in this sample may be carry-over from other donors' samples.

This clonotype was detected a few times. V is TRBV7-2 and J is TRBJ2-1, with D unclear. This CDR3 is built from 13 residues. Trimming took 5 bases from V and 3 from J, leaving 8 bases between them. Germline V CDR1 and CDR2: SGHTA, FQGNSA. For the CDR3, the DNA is TGTGCCAGCAGCCCCGCCCGCTACAATGAGCAGTTCTTC. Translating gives CASSPARYNEQFF.

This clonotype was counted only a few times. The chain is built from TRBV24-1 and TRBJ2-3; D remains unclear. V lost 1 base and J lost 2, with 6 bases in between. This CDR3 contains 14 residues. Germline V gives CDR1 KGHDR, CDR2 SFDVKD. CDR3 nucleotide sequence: TGTGCCACCAGTGATTTACAGTACACAGATACGCAGTATTTT. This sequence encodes CATSDLQYTDTQYF.

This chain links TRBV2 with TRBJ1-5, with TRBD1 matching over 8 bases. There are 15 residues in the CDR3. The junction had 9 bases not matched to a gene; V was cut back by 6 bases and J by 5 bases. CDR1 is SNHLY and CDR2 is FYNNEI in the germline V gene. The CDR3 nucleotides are TGTGCCAGCAGCCGCGACAGGGGTGATTATCAGCCCCAGCATTTT. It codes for CASSRDRGDYQPQHF.

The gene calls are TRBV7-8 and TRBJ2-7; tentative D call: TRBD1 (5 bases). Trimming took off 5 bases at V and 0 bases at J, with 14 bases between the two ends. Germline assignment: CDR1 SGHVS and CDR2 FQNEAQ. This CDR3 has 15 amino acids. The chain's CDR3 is CASSLVQGPSYEQYF. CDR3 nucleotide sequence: TGTGCCAGCAGCCTGGTTCAGGGTCCCTCCTACGAGCAGTACTTC.

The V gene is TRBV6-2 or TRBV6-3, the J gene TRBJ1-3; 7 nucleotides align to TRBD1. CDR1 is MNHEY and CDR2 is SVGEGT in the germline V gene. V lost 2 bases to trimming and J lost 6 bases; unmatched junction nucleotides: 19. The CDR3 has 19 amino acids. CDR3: CASSYPNRGPRTSENTIYF. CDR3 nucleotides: TGTGCCAGCAGTTACCCCAACAGGGGACCCCGGACGAGTGAAAACACCATATATTTT.

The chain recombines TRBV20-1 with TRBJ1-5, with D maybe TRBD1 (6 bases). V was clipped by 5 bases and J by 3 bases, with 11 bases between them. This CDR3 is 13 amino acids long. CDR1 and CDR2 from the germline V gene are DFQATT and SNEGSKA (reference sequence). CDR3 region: CSAGGTDNQPQHF. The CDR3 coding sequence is TGCAGTGCTGGGGGCACAGACAATCAGCCCCAGCATTTT.

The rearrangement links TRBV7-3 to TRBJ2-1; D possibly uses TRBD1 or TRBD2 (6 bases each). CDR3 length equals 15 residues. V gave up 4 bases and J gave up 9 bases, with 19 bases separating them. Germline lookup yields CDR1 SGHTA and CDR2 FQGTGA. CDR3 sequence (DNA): TGTGCCAGCAGCTCACAGGGCCACCTCGGGGGTGAGCAGTTCTTC. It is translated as CASSSQGHLGGEQFF.

The DNA for the CDR3 is TGCGCCAGCAGCAGGGGACTGACGACATACAATGAGCAGTTCTTC. It translates to CASSRGLTTYNEQFF. The genes are TRBV4-3 and TRBJ2-1; D perhaps matches TRBD2 (6 bases). CDR3 size: 15 residues. The V gene lost 5 bases and the J gene lost 4 bases, with 15 bases spanning the gap. Germline CDR1 is LGHNA and CDR2 is YSLEER.

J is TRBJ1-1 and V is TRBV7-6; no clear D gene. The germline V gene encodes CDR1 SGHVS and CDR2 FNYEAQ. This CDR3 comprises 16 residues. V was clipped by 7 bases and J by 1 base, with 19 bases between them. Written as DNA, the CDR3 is TGTGCCAGCAATCCGGGGTCCCGAGGGCAGAACACTGAAGCTTTCTTT. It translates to CASNPGSRGQNTEAFF.

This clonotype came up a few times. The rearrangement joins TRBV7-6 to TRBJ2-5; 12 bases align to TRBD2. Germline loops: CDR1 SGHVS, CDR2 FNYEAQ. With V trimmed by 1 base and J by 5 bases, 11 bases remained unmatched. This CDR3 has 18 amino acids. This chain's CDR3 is CASSLGNLAGGSYETQYF. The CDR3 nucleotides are TGTGCCAGCAGCTTAGGCAATCTAGCGGGAGGGTCTTACGAGACCCAGTACTTC.

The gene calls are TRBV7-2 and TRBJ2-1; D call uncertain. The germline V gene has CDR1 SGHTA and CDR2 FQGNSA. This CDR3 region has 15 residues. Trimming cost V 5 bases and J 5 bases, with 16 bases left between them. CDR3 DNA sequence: TGTGCCAGCAGCCTAAGGTACTGGGCCGACAATGAGCAGTTCTTC. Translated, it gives CASSLRYWADNEQFF.

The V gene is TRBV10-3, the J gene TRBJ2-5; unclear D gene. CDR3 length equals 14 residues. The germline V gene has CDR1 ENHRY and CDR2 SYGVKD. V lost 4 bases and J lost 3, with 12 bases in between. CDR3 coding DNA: TGTGCCATCAGTGGGACCTCGGTCGAAGAGACCCAGTACTTC. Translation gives CAISGTSVEETQYF.

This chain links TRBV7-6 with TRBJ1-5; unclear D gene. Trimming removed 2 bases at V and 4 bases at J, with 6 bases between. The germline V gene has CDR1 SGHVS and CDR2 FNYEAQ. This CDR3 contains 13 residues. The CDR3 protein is CASSLWENQPQHF. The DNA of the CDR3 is TGTGCCAGCAGCTTATGGGAGAATCAGCCCCAGCATTTT.

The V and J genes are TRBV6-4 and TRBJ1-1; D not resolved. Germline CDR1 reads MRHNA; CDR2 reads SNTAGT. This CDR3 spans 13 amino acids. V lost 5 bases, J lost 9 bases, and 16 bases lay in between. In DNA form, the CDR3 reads TGTGCCAGCAGTAGTAACGACGGGTTTAAAGCTTTCTTT. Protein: CASSSNDGFKAFF.

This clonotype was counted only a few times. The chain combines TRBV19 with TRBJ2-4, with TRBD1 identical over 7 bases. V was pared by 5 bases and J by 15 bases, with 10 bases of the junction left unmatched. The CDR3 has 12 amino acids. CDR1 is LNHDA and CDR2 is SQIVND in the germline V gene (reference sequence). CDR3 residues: CASSRQGMGSYF. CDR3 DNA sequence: TGTGCCAGTAGTCGACAGGGAATGGGGTCGTACTTC.